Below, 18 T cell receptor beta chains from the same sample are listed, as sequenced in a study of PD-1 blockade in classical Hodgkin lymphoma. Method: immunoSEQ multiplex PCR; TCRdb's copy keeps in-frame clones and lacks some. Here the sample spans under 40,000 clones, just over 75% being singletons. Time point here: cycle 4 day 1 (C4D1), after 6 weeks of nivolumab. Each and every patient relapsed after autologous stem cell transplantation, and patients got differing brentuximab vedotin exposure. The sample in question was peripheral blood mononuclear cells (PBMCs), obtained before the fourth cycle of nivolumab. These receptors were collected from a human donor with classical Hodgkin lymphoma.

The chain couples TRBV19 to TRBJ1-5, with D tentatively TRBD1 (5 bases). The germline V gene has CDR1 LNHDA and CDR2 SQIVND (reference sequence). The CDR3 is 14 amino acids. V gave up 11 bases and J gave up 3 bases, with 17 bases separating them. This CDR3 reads CAASLTAPNQPQHF. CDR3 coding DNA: TGTGCCGCCTCCCTGACAGCCCCCAATCAGCCCCAGCATTTT.

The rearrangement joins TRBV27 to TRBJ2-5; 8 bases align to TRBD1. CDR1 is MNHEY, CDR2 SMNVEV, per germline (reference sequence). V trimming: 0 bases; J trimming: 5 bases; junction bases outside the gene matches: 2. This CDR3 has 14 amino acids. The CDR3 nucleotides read TGTGCCAGCAGTTTATCGACAGGGGTGGAGACCCAGTACTTC. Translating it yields CASSLSTGVETQYF.

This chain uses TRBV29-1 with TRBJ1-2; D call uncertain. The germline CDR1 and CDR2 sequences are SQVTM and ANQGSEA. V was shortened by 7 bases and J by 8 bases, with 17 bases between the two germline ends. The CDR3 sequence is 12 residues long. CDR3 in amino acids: CSARAGMAGYTF. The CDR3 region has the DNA TGCAGCGCCCGGGCCGGCATGGCAGGCTACACCTTC.

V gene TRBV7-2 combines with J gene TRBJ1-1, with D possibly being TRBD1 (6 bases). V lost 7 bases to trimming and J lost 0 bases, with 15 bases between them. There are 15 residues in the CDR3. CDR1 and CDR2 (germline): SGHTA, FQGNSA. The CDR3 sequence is CASTSSTGLNTEAFF. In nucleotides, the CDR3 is TGTGCCAGCACCTCGTCGACAGGTTTGAACACTGAAGCTTTCTTT.

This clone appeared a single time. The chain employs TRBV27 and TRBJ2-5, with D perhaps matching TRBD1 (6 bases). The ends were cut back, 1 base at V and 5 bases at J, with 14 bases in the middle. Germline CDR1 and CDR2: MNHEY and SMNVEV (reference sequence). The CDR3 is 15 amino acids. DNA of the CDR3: TGTGCCAGCAGTTTATTTTACAGGGCTAGTGAGACCCAGTACTTC. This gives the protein CASSLFYRASETQYF.

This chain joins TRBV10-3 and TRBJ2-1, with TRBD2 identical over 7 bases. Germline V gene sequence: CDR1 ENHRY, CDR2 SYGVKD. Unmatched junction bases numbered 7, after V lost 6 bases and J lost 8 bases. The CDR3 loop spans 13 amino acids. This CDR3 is CAIRREIIDEQFF. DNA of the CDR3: TGTGCCATCAGGCGGGAGATTATCGATGAGCAGTTCTTC.

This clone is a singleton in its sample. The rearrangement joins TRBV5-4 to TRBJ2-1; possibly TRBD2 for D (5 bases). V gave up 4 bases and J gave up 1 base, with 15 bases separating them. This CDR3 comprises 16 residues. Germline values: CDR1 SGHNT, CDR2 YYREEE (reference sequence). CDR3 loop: CASSPTFGGSYNEQFF. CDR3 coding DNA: TGTGCCAGCAGCCCTACCTTCGGCGGGTCCTACAATGAGCAGTTCTTC.

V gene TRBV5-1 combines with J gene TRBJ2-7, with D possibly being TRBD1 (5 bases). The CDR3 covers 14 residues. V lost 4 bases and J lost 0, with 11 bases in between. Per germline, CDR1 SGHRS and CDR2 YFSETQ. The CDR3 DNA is TGCGCCAGCAGCGTACAGGTCGGCTCCTACGAGCAGTACTTC. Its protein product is CASSVQVGSYEQYF.

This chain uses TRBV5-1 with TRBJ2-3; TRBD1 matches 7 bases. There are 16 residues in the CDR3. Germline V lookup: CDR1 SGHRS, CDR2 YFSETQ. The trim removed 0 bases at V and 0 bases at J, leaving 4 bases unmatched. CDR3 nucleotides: TGCGCCAGCAGCTTGGAGGGGGCGAGTAGCACAGATACGCAGTATTTT. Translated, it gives CASSLEGASSTDTQYF.

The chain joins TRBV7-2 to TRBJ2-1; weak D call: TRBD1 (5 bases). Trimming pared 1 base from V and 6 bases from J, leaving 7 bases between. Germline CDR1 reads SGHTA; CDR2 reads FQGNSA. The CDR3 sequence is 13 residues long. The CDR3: CASSLGRANEQFF. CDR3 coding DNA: TGTGCCAGCAGCTTAGGCAGGGCCAATGAGCAGTTCTTC.

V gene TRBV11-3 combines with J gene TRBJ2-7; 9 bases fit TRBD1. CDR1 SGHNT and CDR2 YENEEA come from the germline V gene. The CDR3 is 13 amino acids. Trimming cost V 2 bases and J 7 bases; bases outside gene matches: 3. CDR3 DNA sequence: TGTGCCAGCAGCTTAACAGGGGGCCGGGAGCAGTACTTC. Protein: CASSLTGGREQYF.

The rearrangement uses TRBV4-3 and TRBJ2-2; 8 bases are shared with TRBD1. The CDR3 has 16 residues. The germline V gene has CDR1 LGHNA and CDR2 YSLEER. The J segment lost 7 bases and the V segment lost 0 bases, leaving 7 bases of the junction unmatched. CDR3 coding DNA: TGCGCCAGCAGCCAAGAAGCAGGGGGCTTCGTCGGGGAGCTGTTTTTT. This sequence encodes CASSQEAGGFVGELFF.

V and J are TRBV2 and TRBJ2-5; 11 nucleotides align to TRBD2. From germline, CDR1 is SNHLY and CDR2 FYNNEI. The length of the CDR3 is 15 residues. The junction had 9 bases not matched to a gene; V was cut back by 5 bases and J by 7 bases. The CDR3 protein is CASSPSGGTQRTQYF. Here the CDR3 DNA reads TGTGCCAGCAGTCCTAGCGGGGGGACGCAACGGACCCAGTACTTC.

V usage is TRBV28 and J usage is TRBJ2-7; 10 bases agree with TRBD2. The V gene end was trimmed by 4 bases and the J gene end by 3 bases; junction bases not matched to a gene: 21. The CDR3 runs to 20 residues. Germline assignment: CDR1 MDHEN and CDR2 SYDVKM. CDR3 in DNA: TGTGCCAGCAGTTCCATGGATATCCTCGCAGGACTAGCGGCGGACTACGAGCAGTACTTC. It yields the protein CASSSMDILAGLAADYEQYF.

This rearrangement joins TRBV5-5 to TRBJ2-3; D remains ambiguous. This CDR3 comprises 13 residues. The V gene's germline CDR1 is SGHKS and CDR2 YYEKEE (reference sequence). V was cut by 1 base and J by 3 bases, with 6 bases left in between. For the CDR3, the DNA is TGTGCCAGCAGCTTGCCCCCAACAGATACGCAGTATTTT. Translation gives CASSLPPTDTQYF.

CDR3 in DNA: TGTGCCAGCAGCTTGAGAGTTTGGAACAGGGAGTCCGACTATGGCTACACCTTC. Protein sequence: CASSLRVWNRESDYGYTF. V gene TRBV5-8 combines with J gene TRBJ1-2; D is possibly TRBD1 (6 bases). The CDR3 has 18 residues. Germline V lookup: CDR1 SGHTS, CDR2 YDEGEE. V dropped 1 base and J dropped 3 bases, with 22 bases sitting between them.

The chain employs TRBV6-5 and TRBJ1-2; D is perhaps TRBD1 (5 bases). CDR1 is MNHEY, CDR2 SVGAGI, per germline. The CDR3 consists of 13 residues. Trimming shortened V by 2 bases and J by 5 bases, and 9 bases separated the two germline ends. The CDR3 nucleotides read TGTGCCAGCAGTTACGGGGGAAGATATGGCTACACCTTC. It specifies CASSYGGRYGYTF.

The CDR3 nucleotides read TGTGCCAGCGCATTAGCAGGGGATACGCAGTATTTT. Its translation: CASALAGDTQYF. The J gene is TRBJ2-3, the V gene TRBV7-2; D might be TRBD1 (5 bases). The CDR3 runs 12 residues. CDR1 SGHTA and CDR2 FQGNSA come from the germline V gene. The ends were cut back, 8 bases at V and 6 bases at J, with 12 bases in the middle.